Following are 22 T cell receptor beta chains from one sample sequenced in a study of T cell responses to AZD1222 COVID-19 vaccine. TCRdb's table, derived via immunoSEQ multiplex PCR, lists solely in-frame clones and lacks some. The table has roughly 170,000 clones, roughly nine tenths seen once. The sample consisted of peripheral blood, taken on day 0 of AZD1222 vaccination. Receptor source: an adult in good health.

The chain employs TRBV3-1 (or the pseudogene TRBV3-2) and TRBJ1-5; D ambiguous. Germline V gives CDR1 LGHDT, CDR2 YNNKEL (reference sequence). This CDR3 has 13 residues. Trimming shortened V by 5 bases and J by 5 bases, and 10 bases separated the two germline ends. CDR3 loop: CASSENRDQPQHF. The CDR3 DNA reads TGTGCCAGCAGCGAGAACCGGGATCAGCCCCAGCATTTT.

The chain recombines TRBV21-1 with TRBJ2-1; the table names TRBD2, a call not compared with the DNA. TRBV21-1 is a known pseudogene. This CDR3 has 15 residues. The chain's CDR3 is CASSKGGGPYNEQFF. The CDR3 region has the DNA TGTGCCAGCAGCAAGGGCGGGGGGCCCTACAATGAGCAGTTCTTC.

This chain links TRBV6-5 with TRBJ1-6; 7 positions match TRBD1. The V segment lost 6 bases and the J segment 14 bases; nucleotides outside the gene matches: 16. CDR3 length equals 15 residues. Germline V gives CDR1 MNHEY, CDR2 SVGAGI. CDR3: CASSQNRGGMKALHF. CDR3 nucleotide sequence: TGTGCCAGCAGCCAAAACAGGGGTGGAATGAAGGCCCTCCACTTT.

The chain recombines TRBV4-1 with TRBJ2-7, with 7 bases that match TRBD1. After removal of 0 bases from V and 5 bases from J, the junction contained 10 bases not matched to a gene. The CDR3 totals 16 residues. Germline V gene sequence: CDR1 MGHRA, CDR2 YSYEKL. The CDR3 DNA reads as TGCGCCAGCAGCCAAGAACGGACAGGTATGATGAACGAGCAGTACTTC. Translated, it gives CASSQERTGMMNEQYF.

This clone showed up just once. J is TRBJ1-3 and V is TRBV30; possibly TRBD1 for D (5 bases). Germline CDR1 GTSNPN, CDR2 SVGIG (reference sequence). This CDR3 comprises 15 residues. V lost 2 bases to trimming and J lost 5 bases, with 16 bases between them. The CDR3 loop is CAWSIPTGSRNTIYF. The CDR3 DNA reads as TGTGCCTGGAGTATCCCCACAGGTTCTAGAAACACCATATATTTT. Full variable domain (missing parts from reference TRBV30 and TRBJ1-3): SQTIHQWPATLVQPVGSPLSLECTVEGTSNPNLYWYRQAAGRGLQLLFYSVGIGQISSEVPQNLSASRPQDRQFILSSKKLLLSDSGFYLCAWSIPTGSRNTIYFGEGSWLTVV.

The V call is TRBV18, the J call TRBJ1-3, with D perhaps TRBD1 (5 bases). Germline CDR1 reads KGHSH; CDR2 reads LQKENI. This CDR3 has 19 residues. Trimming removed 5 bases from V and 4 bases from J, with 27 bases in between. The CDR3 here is CASSTGYLGGTGVGNTIYF. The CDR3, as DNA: TGTGCCAGCTCAACCGGGTATCTTGGAGGGACTGGGGTGGGAAACACCATATATTTT.

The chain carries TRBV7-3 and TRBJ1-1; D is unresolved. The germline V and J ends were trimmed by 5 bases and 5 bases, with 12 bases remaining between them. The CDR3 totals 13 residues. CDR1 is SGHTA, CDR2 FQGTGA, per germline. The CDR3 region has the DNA TGTGCCAGCAGCACGACGGCGGATACTGAAGCTTTCTTT. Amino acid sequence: CASSTTADTEAFF. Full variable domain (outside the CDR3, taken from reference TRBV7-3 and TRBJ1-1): GAGVSQTPSNKVTEKGKYVELRCDPISGHTALYWYRQSLGQGPEFLIYFQGTGAADDSGLPNDRFFAVRPEGSVSTLKIQRTERGDSAVYLCASSTTADTEAFFGQGTRLTVV.

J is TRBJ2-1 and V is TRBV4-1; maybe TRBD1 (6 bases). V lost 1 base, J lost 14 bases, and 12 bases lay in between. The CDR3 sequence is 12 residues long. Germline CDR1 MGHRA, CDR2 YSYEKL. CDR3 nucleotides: TGCGCCAGCAGCCAAGGGTGGGGACAAAAGTTCTTC. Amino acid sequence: CASSQGWGQKFF.

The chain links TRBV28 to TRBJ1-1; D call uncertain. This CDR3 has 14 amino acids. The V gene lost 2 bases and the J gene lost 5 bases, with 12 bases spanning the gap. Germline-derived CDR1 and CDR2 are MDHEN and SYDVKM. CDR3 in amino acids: CASSLEGFGTEAFF. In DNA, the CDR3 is TGTGCCAGCAGTTTAGAGGGTTTTGGTACTGAAGCTTTCTTT.

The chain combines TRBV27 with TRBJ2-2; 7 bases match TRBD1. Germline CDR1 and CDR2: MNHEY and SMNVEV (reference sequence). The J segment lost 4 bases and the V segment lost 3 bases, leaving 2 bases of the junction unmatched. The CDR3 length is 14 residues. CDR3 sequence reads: CASSLTGFTGELFF. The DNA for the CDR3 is TGTGCCAGCAGTTTGACAGGGTTCACCGGGGAGCTGTTTTTT.

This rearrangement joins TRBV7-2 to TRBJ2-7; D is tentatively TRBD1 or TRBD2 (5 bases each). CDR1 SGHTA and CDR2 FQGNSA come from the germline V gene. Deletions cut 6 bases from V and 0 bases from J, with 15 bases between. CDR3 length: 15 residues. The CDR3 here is CASSSTSGSSYEQYF. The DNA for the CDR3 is TGTGCCAGCAGTTCCACATCAGGGAGCTCCTACGAGCAGTACTTC.

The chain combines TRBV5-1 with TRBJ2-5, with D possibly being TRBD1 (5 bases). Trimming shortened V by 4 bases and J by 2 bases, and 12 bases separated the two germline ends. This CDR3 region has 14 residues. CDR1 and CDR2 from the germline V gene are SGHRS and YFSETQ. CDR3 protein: CASSPGSPQETQYF. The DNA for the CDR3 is TGCGCCAGCAGCCCAGGGTCCCCACAAGAGACCCAGTACTTC.

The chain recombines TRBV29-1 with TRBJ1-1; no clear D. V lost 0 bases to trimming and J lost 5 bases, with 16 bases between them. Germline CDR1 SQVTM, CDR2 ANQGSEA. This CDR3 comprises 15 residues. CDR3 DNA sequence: TGCAGCGTTGAAGATCAAGAGTTGCCGGGAACTGAAGCTTTCTTT. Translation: CSVEDQELPGTEAFF. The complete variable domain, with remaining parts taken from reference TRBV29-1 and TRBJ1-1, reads SAVISQKPSRDICQRGTSLTIQCQVDSQVTMMFWYRQQPGQSLTLIATANQGSEATYESGFVIDKFPISRPNLTFSTLTVSNMSPEDSSIYLCSVEDQELPGTEAFFGQGTRLTVV.

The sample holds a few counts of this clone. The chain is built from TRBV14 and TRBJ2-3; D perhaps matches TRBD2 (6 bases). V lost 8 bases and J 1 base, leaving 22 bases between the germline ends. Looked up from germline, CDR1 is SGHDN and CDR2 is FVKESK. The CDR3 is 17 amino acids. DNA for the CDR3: TGTGCCAGCCTTTCCGTTGTTAGCGGTCCCTGCACAGATACGCAGTATTTT. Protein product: CASLSVVSGPCTDTQYF. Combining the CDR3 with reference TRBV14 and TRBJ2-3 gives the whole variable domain EAGVTQFPSHSVIEKGQTVTLRCDPISGHDNLYWYRRVMGKEIKFLLHFVKESKQDESGMPNNRFLAERTGGTYSTLKVQPAELEDSGVYFCASLSVVSGPCTDTQYFGPGTRLTVL.

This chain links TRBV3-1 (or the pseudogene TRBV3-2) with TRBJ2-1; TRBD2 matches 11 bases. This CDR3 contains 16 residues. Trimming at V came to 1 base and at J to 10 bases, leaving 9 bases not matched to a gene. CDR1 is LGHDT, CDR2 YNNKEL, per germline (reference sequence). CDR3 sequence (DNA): TGTGCCAGCAGCCAAGGAGGGACTAGCGGAGTGGGGGAGCAGTTCTTC. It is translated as CASSQGGTSGVGEQFF.

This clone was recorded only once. Here the CDR3 reads CASRQKQGMAGTEAFF. CDR3 DNA: TGTGCCAGCAGACAAAAACAGGGGATGGCCGGGACTGAAGCTTTCTTT. This chain uses TRBV28 with TRBJ1-1, with 7 bases that match TRBD1. Trimming took 6 bases from V and 5 from J; bases not matched to a gene: 15. The V gene's germline CDR1 is MDHEN and CDR2 SYDVKM. The length of the CDR3 is 16 residues.

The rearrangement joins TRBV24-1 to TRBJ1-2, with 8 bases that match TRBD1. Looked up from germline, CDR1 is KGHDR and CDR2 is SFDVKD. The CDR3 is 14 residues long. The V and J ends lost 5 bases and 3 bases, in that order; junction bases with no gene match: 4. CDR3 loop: CATSGEDRDYGYTF. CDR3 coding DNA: TGTGCCACCAGTGGGGAGGACAGGGACTATGGCTACACCTTC.

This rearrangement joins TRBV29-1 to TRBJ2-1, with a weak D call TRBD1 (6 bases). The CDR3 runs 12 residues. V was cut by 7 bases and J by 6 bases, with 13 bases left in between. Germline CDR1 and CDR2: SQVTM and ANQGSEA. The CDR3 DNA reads TGCAGCGCTCGGGACAAGGGCAATGAGCAGTTCTTC. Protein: CSARDKGNEQFF.

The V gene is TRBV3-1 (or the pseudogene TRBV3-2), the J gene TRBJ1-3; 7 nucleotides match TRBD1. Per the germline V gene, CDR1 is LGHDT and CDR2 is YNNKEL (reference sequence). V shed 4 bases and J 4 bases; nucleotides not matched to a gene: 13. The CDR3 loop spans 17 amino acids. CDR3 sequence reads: CASSRIPHWTGGNTIYF. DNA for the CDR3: TGTGCCAGCAGCCGAATCCCTCATTGGACAGGCGGAAACACCATATATTTT.

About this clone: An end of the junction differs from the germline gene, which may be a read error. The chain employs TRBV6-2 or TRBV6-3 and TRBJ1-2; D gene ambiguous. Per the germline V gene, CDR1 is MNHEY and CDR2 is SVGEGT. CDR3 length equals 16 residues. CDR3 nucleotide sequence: TGTGCCAGCACTTACCCCAGAGGGATGGCTAACTATGGCTACACCTTC. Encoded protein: CASTYPRGMANYGYTF.

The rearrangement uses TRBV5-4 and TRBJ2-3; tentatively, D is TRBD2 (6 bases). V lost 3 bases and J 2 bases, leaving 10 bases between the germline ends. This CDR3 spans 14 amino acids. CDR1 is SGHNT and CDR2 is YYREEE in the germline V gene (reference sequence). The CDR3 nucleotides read TGTGCCAGCAGCTCCGGGACTCACACAGATACGCAGTATTTT. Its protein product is CASSSGTHTDTQYF.

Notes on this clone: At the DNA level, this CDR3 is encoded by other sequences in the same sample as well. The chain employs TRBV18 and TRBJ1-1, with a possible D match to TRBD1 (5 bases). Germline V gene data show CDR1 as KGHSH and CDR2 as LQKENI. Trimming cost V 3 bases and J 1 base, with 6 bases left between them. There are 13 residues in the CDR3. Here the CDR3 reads CASSPGQNTEAFF. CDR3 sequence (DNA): TGTGCCAGCTCACCCGGACAGAACACTGAAGCTTTCTTT.